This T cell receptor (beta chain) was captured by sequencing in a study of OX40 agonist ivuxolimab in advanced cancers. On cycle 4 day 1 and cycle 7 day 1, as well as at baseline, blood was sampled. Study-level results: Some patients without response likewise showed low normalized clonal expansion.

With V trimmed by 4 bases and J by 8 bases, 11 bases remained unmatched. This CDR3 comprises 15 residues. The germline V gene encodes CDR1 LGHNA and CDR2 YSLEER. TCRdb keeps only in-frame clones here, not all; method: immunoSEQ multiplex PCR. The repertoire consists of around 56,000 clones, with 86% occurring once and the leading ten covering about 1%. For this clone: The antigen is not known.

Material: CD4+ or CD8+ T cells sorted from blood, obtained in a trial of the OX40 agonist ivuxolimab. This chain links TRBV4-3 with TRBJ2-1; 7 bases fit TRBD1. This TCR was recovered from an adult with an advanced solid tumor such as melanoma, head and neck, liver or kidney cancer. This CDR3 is CASSLRQGEADEQFF. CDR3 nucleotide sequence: TGCGCCAGCAGCCTTAGACAGGGTGAGGCAGATGAGCAGTTCTTC.